The rows below give T cell receptor beta chains drawn from one sample of a study of blood T cell repertoires in COVID-19. Repertoires were generated with immunoSEQ multiplex PCR, while TCRdb's copy carries only in-frame clones and drops some. The sample has over 150,000 clones; around 84% are singletons. The sample consisted of peripheral blood. Receptors originate from a human donor in a cohort sampled during active COVID-19. Both conserved end residues are part of each CDR3. A D gene is named only where the DNA matches it firmly. Not every row has a clone size; where given, it reads once, few, many or a size class.

>TRBV19|TRBJ2-1|.|TRBD2
TGTGCCAGTCGACTAGCGGGAGGGCCCAGCTCCTACAATGAGCAGTTCTTC
CASRLAGGPSSYNEQFF
>TRBV10-3|TRBJ2-2|.|.
TGTGCCATCAGTGCTGACGGGGCCGGGGAGCTGTTTTTT
CAISADGAGELFF
>TRBV5-1|TRBJ2-1|.|.
TGCGCCAGCAGCTCCGGCGGAGGAGGCGACAATGAGCAGTTCTTC
CASSSGGGGDNEQFF
>TRBV5-1|TRBJ2-1|.|.
TGCGCCAGCAGCTTAGACAGAGGTTACAATGAGCAGTTCTTC
CASSLDRGYNEQFF
>TRBV28|TRBJ2-7|.|.
TGTGCCAGCAGGGGCGGGGACAGCTCCTACGAGCAGTACTTC
CASRGGDSSYEQYF
>TRBV27|TRBJ2-7|.|.
TGTGCCAGCAGTTTATACTCTTTTAGCTCCTACGAGCAGTACTTC
CASSLYSFSSYEQYF
>TRBV30|TRBJ2-7|.|TRBD2
TGTGCCTGGAGTCCCCTAGCGGAGTCCTACGAGCAGTACTTC
CAWSPLAESYEQYF
>TRBV19|TRBJ1-4|.|TRBD1
TGTGCCAGTACAATAACAGGGGTCTCGATTGAAAAACTGTTTTTT
CASTITGVSIEKLFF
>TRBV7-2|TRBJ2-2|.|TRBD2
TGTGCCAGCAGCTTATGGACTAGCGGGTCGAACACCGGGGAGCTGTTTTTT
CASSLWTSGSNTGELFF
>TRBV2|TRBJ1-1|.|.
TGTGCCAGCACCCGAGTTGAAGCTTTCTTT
CASTRVEAFF
>TRBV9|TRBJ1-5|.|TRBD1
TGTGCCAGCAGCGTAGCTTGGAGGGGGCGTCAGCCCCAGCATTTT
CASSVAWRGRQPQHF
>TRBV28|TRBJ1-5|.|.
TGTGCCAGCAGTTCCAACAATGACAGGTATAGCAATCAGCCCCAGCATTTT
CASSSNNDRYSNQPQHF
>TRBV2|TRBJ1-1|.|.
TGTGCCAGCAGTGAAAGAGGGCATCGAGCTTTCTTT
CASSERGHRAFF
>TRBV5-1|TRBJ2-7|.|.
TGCGCCAGCAGCTTGGGGGCGGGGCCCTACGAGCAGTACTTC
CASSLGAGPYEQYF
>TRBV5-5|TRBJ2-5|.|TRBD1
TGTGCCAGCAGCCTAGGTTTAGGGGGCGAAGAGACCCAGTACTTC
CASSLGLGGEETQYF
>TRBV28|TRBJ1-1|few|TRBD1
TGTGCCAGCAGTTTGGTCACCGGGACAGGGTGGAACACTGAAGCTTTCTTT
CASSLVTGTGWNTEAFF
>TRBV7-9|TRBJ2-2|few|TRBD1
TGTGCCAGCAGCTCCACAGGGGTCACCGGGGAGCTGTTTTTT
CASSSTGVTGELFF
>TRBV5-1|TRBJ2-3|.|.
TGCGCCAGCAGCTTGGCCACTAGCACAGATACGCAGTATTTT
CASSLATSTDTQYF
>TRBV28|TRBJ2-1|once|TRBD2
TGTGCCAGCAGTGGACTTCTAGCGGGAGGCCCAGGGGGGAATGAGCAGTTCTTC
CASSGLLAGGPGGNEQFF